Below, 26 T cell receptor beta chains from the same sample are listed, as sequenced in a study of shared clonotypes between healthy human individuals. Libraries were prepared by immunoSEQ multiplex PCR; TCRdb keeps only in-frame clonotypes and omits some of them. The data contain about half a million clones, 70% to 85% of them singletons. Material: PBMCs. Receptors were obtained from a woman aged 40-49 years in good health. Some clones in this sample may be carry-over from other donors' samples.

CDR3 coding DNA: TGTGCCAGTAGTAGCGGGAGGGCCAGAGAGACCCAGTACTTC. Protein product: CASSSGRARETQYF. The chain joins TRBV19 to TRBJ2-5; the match to TRBD2 covers 9 bases. After removal of 4 bases from V and 4 bases from J, the junction contained 4 bases not matched to a gene. From germline, CDR1 is LNHDA and CDR2 SQIVND (reference sequence). The CDR3 has 14 residues. The full variable domain, in which reference TRBV19 and TRBJ2-5 provide the parts outside the CDR3, is DGGITQSPKYLFRKEGQNVTLSCEQNLNHDAMYWYRQDPGQGLRLIYYSQIVNDFQKGDIAEGYSVSREKKESFPLTVTSAQKNPTAFYLCASSSGRARETQYFGPGTRLLVL.

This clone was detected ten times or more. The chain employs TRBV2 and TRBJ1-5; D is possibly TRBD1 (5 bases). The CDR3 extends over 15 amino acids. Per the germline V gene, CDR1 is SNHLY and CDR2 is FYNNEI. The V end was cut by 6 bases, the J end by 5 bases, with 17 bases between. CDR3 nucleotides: TGTGCCAGCAGCTTCGGGGGACGCCCTGATCAGCCCCAGCATTTT. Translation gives CASSFGGRPDQPQHF.

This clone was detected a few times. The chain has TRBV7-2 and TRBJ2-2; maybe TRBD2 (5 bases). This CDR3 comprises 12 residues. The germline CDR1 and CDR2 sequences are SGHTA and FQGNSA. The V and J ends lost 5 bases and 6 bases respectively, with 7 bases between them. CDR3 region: CASSPLAGELFF. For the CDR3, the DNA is TGTGCCAGCAGCCCACTAGCCGGGGAGCTGTTTTTT.

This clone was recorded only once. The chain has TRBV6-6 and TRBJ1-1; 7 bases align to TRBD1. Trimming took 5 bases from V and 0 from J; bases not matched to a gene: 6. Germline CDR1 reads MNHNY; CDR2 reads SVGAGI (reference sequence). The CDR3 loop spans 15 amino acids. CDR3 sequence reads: CASSPWRGLNTEAFF. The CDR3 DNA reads TGTGCCAGCAGTCCCTGGAGGGGGCTGAACACTGAAGCTTTCTTT.

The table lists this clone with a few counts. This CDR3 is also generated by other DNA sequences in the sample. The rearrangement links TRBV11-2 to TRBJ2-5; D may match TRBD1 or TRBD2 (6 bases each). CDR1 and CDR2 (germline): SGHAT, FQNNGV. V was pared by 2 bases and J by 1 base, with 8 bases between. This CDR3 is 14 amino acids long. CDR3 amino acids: CASSLRGVQETQYF. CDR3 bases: TGTGCCAGCAGCTTAAGGGGGGTCCAAGAGACCCAGTACTTC.

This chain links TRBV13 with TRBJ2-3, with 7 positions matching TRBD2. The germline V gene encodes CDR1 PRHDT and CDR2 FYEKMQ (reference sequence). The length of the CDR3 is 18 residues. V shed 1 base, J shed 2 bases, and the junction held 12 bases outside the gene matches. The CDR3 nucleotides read TGTGCCAGCAGCTTAGTCAGCGGGAAGATCAGGGCCACAGATACGCAGTATTTT. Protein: CASSLVSGKIRATDTQYF.

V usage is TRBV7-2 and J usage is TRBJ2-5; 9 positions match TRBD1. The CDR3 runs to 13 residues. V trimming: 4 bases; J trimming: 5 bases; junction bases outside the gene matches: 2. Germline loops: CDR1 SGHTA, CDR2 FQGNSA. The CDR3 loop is CASSWTGAETQYF. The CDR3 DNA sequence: TGTGCCAGCAGCTGGACAGGGGCCGAGACCCAGTACTTC.

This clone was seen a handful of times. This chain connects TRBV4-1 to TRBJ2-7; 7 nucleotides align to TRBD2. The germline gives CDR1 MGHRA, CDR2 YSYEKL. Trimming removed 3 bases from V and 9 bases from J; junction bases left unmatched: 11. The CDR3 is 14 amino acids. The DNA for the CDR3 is TGCGCCAGCAGCCAGGCCCGGGACGGGGGGACGCAGTACTTC. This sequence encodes CASSQARDGGTQYF.

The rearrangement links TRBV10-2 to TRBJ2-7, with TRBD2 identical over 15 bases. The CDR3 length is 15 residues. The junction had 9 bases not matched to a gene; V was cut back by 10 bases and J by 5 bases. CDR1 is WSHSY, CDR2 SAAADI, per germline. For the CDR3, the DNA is TGCGCCACCCGCCTTGGACTAGCGGGAGGGGACGAGCAGTACTTC. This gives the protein CATRLGLAGGDEQYF.

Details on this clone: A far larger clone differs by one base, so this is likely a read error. The CDR3 reads CASSQVLSGLRAEQYF. The DNA for the CDR3 is TGCGCCAGCAGCCAGGTATTATCGGGACTCCGGGCCGAGCAGTACTTC. This chain links TRBV4-3 with TRBJ2-5, with D perhaps matching TRBD2 (6 bases). The end of the DNA aligns better with TRBJ2-7, so the J call may be wrong. The germline gives CDR1 LGHNA, CDR2 YSLEER. The CDR3 has 16 residues.

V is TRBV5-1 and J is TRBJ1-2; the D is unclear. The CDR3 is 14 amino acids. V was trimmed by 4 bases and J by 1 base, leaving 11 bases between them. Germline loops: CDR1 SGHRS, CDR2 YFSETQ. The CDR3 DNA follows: TGCGCCAGCAGCCCACGGACGGGTAACTATGGCTACACCTTC. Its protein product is CASSPRTGNYGYTF.

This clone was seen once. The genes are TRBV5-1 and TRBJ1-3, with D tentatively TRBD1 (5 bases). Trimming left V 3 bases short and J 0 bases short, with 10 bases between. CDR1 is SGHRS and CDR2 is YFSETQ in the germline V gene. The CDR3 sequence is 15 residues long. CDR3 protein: CASSSGTDSGNTIYF. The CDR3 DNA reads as TGCGCCAGCAGCTCCGGGACCGACTCTGGAAACACCATATATTTT.

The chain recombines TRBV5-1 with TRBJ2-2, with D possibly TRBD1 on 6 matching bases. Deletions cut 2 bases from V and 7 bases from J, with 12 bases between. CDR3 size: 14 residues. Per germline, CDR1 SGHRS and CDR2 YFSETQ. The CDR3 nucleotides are TGCGCCAGCAGCTTCACAGGGTCGGGCGGGGAGCTGTTTTTT. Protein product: CASSFTGSGGELFF.

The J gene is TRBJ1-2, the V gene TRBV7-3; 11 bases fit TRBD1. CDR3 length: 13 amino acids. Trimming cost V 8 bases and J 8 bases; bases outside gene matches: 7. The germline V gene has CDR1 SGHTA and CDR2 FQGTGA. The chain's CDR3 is CASSGQGARGYTF. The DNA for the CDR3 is TGTGCCAGCTCCGGACAGGGGGCGCGAGGCTACACCTTC.

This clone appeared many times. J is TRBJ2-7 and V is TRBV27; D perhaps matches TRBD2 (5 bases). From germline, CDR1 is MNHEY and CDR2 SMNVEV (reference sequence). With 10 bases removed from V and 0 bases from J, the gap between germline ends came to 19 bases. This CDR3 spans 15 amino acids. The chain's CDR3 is CATSPGPGSSYEQYF. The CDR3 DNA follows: TGTGCCACCTCACCTGGGCCGGGAAGCTCCTACGAGCAGTACTTC.

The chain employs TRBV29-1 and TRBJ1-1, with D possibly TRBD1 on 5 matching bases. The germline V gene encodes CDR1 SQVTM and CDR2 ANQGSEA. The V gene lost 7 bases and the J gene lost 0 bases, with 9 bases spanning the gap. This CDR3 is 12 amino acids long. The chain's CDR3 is CSGGRVNTEAFF. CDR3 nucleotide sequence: TGCAGCGGGGGACGGGTGAACACTGAAGCTTTCTTT.

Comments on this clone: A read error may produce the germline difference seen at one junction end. The CDR3 DNA follows: TGTGCCAGCAGCAATCCCGAGGACACTGAAGCCTTCTTT. Translated: CASSNPEDTEAFF. The chain couples TRBV27 to TRBJ1-1; the D gene is possibly TRBD1 (5 bases). The CDR3 is 13 residues long. Looked up from germline, CDR1 is MNHEY and CDR2 is SMNVEV (reference sequence).

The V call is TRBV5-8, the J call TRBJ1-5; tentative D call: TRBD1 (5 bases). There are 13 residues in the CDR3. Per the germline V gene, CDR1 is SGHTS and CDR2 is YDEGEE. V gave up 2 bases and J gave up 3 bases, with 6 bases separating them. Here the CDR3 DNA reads TGTGCCAGCAGCTTCAGGGACAATCAGCCCCAGCATTTT. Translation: CASSFRDNQPQHF.

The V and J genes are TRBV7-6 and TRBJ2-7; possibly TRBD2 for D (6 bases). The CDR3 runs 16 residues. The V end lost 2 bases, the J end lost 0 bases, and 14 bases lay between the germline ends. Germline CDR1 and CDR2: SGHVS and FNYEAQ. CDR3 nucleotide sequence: TGTGCCAGCAGCTTATACTTGGCGGGGAGCTCCTACGAGCAGTACTTC. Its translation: CASSLYLAGSSYEQYF.

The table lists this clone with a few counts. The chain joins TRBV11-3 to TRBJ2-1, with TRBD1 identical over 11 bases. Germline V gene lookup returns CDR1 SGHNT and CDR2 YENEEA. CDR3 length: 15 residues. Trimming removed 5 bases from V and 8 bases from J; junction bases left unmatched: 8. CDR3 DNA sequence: TGTGCCAGCAGCCTAACGGGACAGGGGGTCGATGAGCAGTTCTTC. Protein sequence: CASSLTGQGVDEQFF.

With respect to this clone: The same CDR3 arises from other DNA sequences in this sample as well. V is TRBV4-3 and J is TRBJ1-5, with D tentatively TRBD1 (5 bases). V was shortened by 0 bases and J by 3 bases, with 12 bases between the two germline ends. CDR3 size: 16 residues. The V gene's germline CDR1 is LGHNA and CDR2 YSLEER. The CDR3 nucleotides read TGCGCCAGCAGCCAAGAACCGGGACGTAACAATCAGCCCCAGCATTTT. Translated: CASSQEPGRNNQPQHF.

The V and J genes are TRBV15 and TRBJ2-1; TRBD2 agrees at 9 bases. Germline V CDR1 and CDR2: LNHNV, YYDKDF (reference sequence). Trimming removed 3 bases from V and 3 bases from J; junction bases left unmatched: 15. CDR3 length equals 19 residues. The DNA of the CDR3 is TGTGCCACCAGCAGCACCACCGGGGCTAGCGGGACCAACTACAATGAGCAGTTCTTC. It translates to CATSSTTGASGTNYNEQFF. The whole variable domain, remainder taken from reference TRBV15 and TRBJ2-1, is DAMVIQNPRYQVTQFGKPVTLSCSQTLNHNVMYWYQQKSSQAPKLLFHYYDKDFNNEADTPDNFQSRRPNTSFCFLDIRSPGLGDTAMYLCATSSTTGASGTNYNEQFFGPGTRLTVL.

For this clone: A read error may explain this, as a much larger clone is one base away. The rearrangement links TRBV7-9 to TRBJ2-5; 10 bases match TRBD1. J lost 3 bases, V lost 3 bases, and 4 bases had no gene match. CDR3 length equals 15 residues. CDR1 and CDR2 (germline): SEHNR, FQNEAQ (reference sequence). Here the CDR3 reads CASSLPGTGEETQYF. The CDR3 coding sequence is TGTGCCAGCAGCTTGCCAGGGACAGGGGAAGAGACCCAGTACTTC.

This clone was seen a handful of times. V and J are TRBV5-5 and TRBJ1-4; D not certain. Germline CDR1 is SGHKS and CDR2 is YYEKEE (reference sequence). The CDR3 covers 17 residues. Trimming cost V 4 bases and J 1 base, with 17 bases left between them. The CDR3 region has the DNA TGTGCCAGCAGCCTGGGCAGCGGCAGCATAACTAATGAAAAACTGTTTTTT. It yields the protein CASSLGSGSITNEKLFF.

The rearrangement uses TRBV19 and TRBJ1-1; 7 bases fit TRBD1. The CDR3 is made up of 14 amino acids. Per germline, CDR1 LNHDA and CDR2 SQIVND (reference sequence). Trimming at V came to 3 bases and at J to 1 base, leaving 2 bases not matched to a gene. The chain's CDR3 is CASSITGANTEAFF. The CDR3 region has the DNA TGTGCCAGTAGTATTACAGGGGCGAACACTGAAGCTTTCTTT.

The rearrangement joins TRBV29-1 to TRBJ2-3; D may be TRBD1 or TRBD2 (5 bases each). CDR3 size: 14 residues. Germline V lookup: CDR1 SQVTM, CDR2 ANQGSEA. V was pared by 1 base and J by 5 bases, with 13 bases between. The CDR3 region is CSVEGMGPRDTQYF. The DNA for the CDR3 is TGCAGCGTTGAAGGGATGGGACCAAGAGATACGCAGTATTTT.